These 2 T cell receptor beta chains share one sample of origin, sequenced in a study of blood T cell repertoires in COVID-19. The data were produced by immunoSEQ multiplex PCR, yet TCRdb's version contains in-frame clones alone and is incomplete. The repertoire has 360,000 or so clones, about 88% of them found once; the top ten carry approximately 1%. The sample taken for sequencing was PBMCs or T cells enriched from blood (not recorded which). The receptors were gathered from a woman in her twenties or thirties who had been exposed to COVID-19.

The V and J genes are TRBV5-1 and TRBJ1-1; D call uncertain. Germline V gene sequence: CDR1 SGHRS, CDR2 YFSETQ. Trimming removed 4 bases from V and 3 bases from J, with 10 bases in between. The CDR3 runs 13 residues. The CDR3 reads CASSPGVYTEAFF. CDR3 nucleotide sequence: TGCGCCAGCAGCCCCGGAGTGTACACTGAAGCTTTCTTT.

The chain couples TRBV19 to TRBJ1-1, with 11 positions matching TRBD1. The V gene's germline CDR1 is LNHDA and CDR2 SQIVND (reference sequence). V was clipped by 9 bases and J by 4 bases; unmatched bases: 10. The CDR3 totals 15 residues. CDR3 residues: CASLGQGAGSTEAFF. CDR3 sequence (DNA): TGTGCCAGCCTAGGACAGGGGGCGGGAAGCACTGAAGCTTTCTTT.